This T cell receptor beta chain was observed in a study of CD8 T cells in Susac syndrome. Random hexamers were used to reverse transcribe the RNA input (roughly 0.5 to 1 ug). Each CDR3 protein is one row after TCRdb ran MiXCR on the immunoSEQ multiplex PCR reads. The table lists roughly 400,000 distinct CDR3 sequences, 85% of them singletons. The TCR was taken from a human donor with multiple sclerosis. Sample: CD8+ T cells from PBMCs.

The CDR3 sequence is CASRKYGTGFSPEQFF. As DNA, the CDR3 is TGTGCCAGCAGAAAATACGGGACAGGGTTTTCTCCTGAGCAGTTCTTC. J is TRBJ2-1 and V is TRBV9, with TRBD1 matching over 9 bases. V dropped 5 bases and J dropped 9; count of bases not matched to a gene: 15. The CDR3 is 16 residues long. Germline CDR1 and CDR2: SGDLS and YYNGEE.